The source of this T cell receptor (beta chain) is a study of CD8 T cells in ankylosing spondylitis. Study-wide results and caveats: Clones tied to disease were said to be significantly enriched in matched ankylosing spondylitis synovial fluid.

TCRdb processed the 5' RACE reads anew with MiXCR; each CDR3 protein has one entry. The sample yields 190,000 or so distinct CDR3 sequences, roughly 12% seen once. The table lists this clonotype with a few counts. Its cognate antigen is unknown. This clonotype originated in a male donor with ankylosing spondylitis or in good health (not recorded which). The specimen was blood, either unsorted or a sorted T cell fraction (not recorded which).

CDR3 coding DNA: TGTGCTAGTGGTGTAGCGGGAGAAACAGATACGCAGTATTTT. Its translation is CASGVAGETDTQYF. V and J are TRBV12-5 and TRBJ2-3, with TRBD2 identical over 9 bases. Germline assignment: CDR1 LGHNT and CDR2 FRNRAP. The CDR3 extends over 14 amino acids. V lost 5 bases and J lost 3; bases outside the gene matches: 3.